Each of the 21 T cell receptor beta chains below was sequenced from the same sample in a study of control samples from healthy donors and cancer patients. Some clones are missing from TCRdb's copy, which holds only in-frame ones; the method was immunoSEQ multiplex PCR. The sample records just over 150,000 clones, around nine tenths being singletons. Material for sequencing was blood. Receptor source: a man younger than 40 in good health.

V is TRBV29-1 and J is TRBJ1-3, with TRBD1 identical over 7 bases. V dropped 4 bases and J dropped 4; count of bases not matched to a gene: 10. The CDR3 has 15 residues. Per the germline V gene, CDR1 is SQVTM and CDR2 is ANQGSEA. CDR3 nucleotide sequence: TGCAGCGTTGCCCCCGTTCAGGGGGTAGGAAACACCATATATTTT. This gives the protein CSVAPVQGVGNTIYF. The full variable domain, with the rest looked up from reference TRBV29-1 and TRBJ1-3, is SAVISQKPSRDICQRGTSLTIQCQVDSQVTMMFWYRQQPGQSLTLIATANQGSEATYESGFVIDKFPISRPNLTFSTLTVSNMSPEDSSIYLCSVAPVQGVGNTIYFGEGSWLTVV.

The gene calls are TRBV7-2 and TRBJ2-4; D ambiguous. Germline CDR1 is SGHTA and CDR2 is FQGNSA. The CDR3 covers 11 residues. Between the trimmed V and J ends, which lost 4 bases and 7 bases, there was a span of 5 bases. This CDR3 is CASSSQNIQYF. DNA of the CDR3: TGTGCCAGCAGCTCCCAGAACATTCAGTACTTC.

The V and J genes are TRBV20-1 and TRBJ2-5; 9 bases match TRBD2. J lost 5 bases, V lost 3 bases, and 10 bases had no gene match. The CDR3 has 15 residues. Germline CDR1 reads DFQATT; CDR2 reads SNEGSKA (reference sequence). This chain's CDR3 is CSASPSGGPRETQYF. The DNA of the CDR3 is TGCAGTGCTAGTCCCAGCGGGGGGCCGCGGGAGACCCAGTACTTC.

The rearrangement uses TRBV7-2 and TRBJ2-5; D is possibly TRBD1 (5 bases). Trimming removed 1 base from V and 6 bases from J, with 24 bases in between. The length of the CDR3 is 18 residues. The germline V gene encodes CDR1 SGHTA and CDR2 FQGNSA. The CDR3 protein is CASSLGRSDLGVQQTQYF. In DNA form, the CDR3 reads TGTGCCAGCAGCTTAGGGAGATCGGATCTAGGGGTACAACAGACCCAGTACTTC.

The chain employs TRBV19 and TRBJ1-2; 9 nucleotides match TRBD1. The CDR3 has 15 residues. Germline loops: CDR1 LNHDA, CDR2 SQIVND (reference sequence). The trim removed 10 bases at V and 0 bases at J, leaving 9 bases unmatched. CDR3 region: CATRTGANSNYGYTF. The CDR3 nucleotides read TGTGCCACCCGGACAGGGGCGAATTCTAACTATGGCTACACCTTC.

The chain links TRBV29-1 to TRBJ1-1, with a possible D match to TRBD1 (5 bases). Germline lookup yields CDR1 SQVTM and CDR2 ANQGSEA. CDR3 size: 14 residues. Trimming shortened V by 4 bases and J by 4 bases, and 16 bases separated the two germline ends. The CDR3 sequence is CSVGPQGLATEAFF. As DNA, the CDR3 is TGCAGCGTTGGGCCCCAGGGACTAGCCACTGAAGCTTTCTTT.

The gene calls are TRBV2 and TRBJ2-5; no reliable D call. Germline V gene sequence: CDR1 SNHLY, CDR2 FYNNEI. The CDR3 contains 12 residues. V was trimmed by 5 bases and J by 5 bases, leaving 9 bases between them. The DNA of the CDR3 is TGTGCCAGCAGTACCAGTCGGGAGACCCAGTACTTC. It yields the protein CASSTSRETQYF.

The rearrangement uses TRBV7-9 and TRBJ2-4; no clear D. Germline assignment: CDR1 SEHNR and CDR2 FQNEAQ (reference sequence). This CDR3 is built from 13 residues. Trimming removed 0 bases at V and 5 bases at J, with 5 bases between. This chain's CDR3 is CASSLAGQNIQYF. DNA of the CDR3: TGTGCCAGCAGCTTAGCAGGACAAAACATTCAGTACTTC.

This clone was detected once. The CDR3 DNA reads as TGTGCCAGCAGCCAAGATACGGTAGAAGGTCAGCCCCAGCATTTT. As protein: CASSQDTVEGQPQHF. The chain has TRBV3-1 (or the pseudogene TRBV3-2) and TRBJ1-5, with D uncertain. Deletions cut 0 bases from V and 6 bases from J, with 12 bases between. Germline V gene lookup returns CDR1 LGHDT and CDR2 YNNKEL (reference sequence). The CDR3 contains 15 residues.

V is TRBV28 and J is TRBJ1-2; D unresolved. Trimming took off 3 bases at V and 2 bases at J, with 10 bases between the two ends. The CDR3 has 14 residues. Germline-derived CDR1 and CDR2 are MDHEN and SYDVKM. CDR3 nucleotide sequence: TGTGCCAGCAGTTTGGTGGAGGCCAACTATGGCTACACCTTC. Its translation is CASSLVEANYGYTF.

The chain uses TRBV6-5 and TRBJ1-5; TRBD1 matches 7 bases. V lost 2 bases, J lost 1 base, and 2 bases stayed unmatched. CDR3 length equals 15 residues. In germline, CDR1 is MNHEY, CDR2 SVGAGI. CDR3 sequence (DNA): TGTGCCAGCAGTTACCAGGGGGGGAGCAATCAGCCCCAGCATTTT. Amino acids: CASSYQGGSNQPQHF.

V gene TRBV14 combines with J gene TRBJ2-5; 10 nucleotides align to TRBD2. CDR1 SGHDN and CDR2 FVKESK come from the germline V gene. This CDR3 is built from 15 residues. With 0 bases clipped from V and 7 bases from J, the junction kept 5 bases outside the gene matches. CDR3 sequence reads: CASSQEWGTSVTQYF. The CDR3 DNA reads TGTGCCAGCAGCCAAGAATGGGGGACTAGCGTGACCCAGTACTTC.

The CDR3 is CASSPGYSGANVLTF. As DNA, the CDR3 is TGTGCCAGCAGCCCCGGATACTCTGGGGCCAACGTCCTGACTTTC. The chain recombines TRBV7-9 with TRBJ2-6, with D hard to call. Trimming removed 5 bases at V and 0 bases at J, with 8 bases between. In germline, CDR1 is SEHNR, CDR2 FQNEAQ (reference sequence). The CDR3 covers 15 residues.

The rearrangement joins TRBV3-1 (or the pseudogene TRBV3-2) to TRBJ1-2; no clear D. The V end lost 4 bases, the J end lost 0 bases, and 9 bases lay between the germline ends. Germline CDR1 is LGHDT and CDR2 is YNNKEL (reference sequence). The CDR3 sequence is 14 residues long. CDR3 sequence reads: CASSLTTPNYGYTF. CDR3 bases: TGTGCCAGCAGCCTGACGACACCTAACTATGGCTACACCTTC.

This rearrangement joins TRBV14 to TRBJ1-5; 8 bases map to TRBD1. The CDR3 totals 17 residues. Trimming at V came to 3 bases and at J to 4 bases, leaving 11 bases not matched to a gene. The germline V gene has CDR1 SGHDN and CDR2 FVKESK. The DNA for the CDR3 is TGTGCCAGCAGCCACCAGGGGGCCGAGTCTATTAATCAGCCCCAGCATTTT. Translated: CASSHQGAESINQPQHF.

The chain uses TRBV6-1 and TRBJ1-2; no clear D gene. CDR3 size: 14 residues. Trimming left V 3 bases short and J 6 bases short, with 14 bases between. The germline V gene encodes CDR1 MNHNS and CDR2 SASEGT. This CDR3 reads CASSDDGGWDGYTF. CDR3 in DNA: TGTGCCAGCAGTGATGATGGAGGGTGGGATGGCTACACCTTC.

This clone was detected once. The rearrangement joins TRBV30 to TRBJ1-5; D may be TRBD1 (5 bases). The CDR3 is made up of 14 amino acids. The germline gives CDR1 GTSNPN, CDR2 SVGIG (reference sequence). Trimming took 1 base from V and 5 from J, leaving 12 bases between them. In nucleotides, the CDR3 is TGTGCCTGGAGTGGAATACAGGCACATCAGCCCCAGCATTTT. As protein: CAWSGIQAHQPQHF.

CDR3 sequence reads: CATSELNEQFF. The CDR3 DNA reads TGTGCCACCAGTGAACTCAATGAGCAGTTCTTC. V and J are TRBV24-1 and TRBJ2-1; the D is unclear. Germline values: CDR1 KGHDR, CDR2 SFDVKD. V shed 4 bases and J shed 6 bases, with 3 bases lying between them. CDR3 length: 11 residues.

About this clone itself: At one end, the junction sequence differs from germline, possibly due to a read error. The chain uses TRBV28 and TRBJ1-4; TRBD1 matches at 7 bases. Germline V gene sequence: CDR1 MDHEN, CDR2 SYDVKM. This CDR3 region has 15 residues. DNA for the CDR3: TGTGCCAGCAGTTTGGGGGGGCTCTTAAGACAGGGATCGTTGTTT. It is translated as CASSLGGLLRQGSLF.

This sequence joins TRBV3-1 (or the pseudogene TRBV3-2) and TRBJ1-6; D uncertain. V gave up 1 base and J gave up 9 bases, with 1 base separating them. Germline loops: CDR1 LGHDT, CDR2 YNNKEL (reference sequence). This CDR3 spans 11 amino acids. The CDR3 loop is CASSQGSPLHF. In DNA, the CDR3 is TGTGCCAGCAGCCAAGGTTCACCCCTCCACTTT.

The J gene is TRBJ1-2, the V gene TRBV20-1; D ambiguous. Trimming left V 5 bases short and J 12 bases short, with 16 bases between. This CDR3 has 11 amino acids. Germline V gene sequence: CDR1 DFQATT, CDR2 SNEGSKA (reference sequence). CDR3 region: CSASPLWDNTF. The CDR3 nucleotides read TGCAGTGCTTCCCCTTTATGGGATAACACCTTC.